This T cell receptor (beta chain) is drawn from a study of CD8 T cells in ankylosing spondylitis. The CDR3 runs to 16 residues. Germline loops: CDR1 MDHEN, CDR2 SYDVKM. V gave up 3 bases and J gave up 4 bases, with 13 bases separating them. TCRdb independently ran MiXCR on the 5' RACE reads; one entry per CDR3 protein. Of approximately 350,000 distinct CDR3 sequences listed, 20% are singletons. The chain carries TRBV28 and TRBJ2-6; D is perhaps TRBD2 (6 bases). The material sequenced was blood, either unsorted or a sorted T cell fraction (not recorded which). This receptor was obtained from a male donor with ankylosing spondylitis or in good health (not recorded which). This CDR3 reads CASSFPGEAGANVLTF. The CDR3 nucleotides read TGTGCCAGCAGTTTTCCCGGGGAGGCAGGGGCCAACGTCCTGACTTTC. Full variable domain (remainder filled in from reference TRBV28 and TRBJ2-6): DVKVTQSSRYLVKRTGEKVFLECVQDMDHENMFWYRQDPGLGLRLIYFSYDVKMKEKGDIPEGYSVSREKKERFSLILESASTNQTSMYLCASSFPGEAGANVLTFGAGSRLTVL.